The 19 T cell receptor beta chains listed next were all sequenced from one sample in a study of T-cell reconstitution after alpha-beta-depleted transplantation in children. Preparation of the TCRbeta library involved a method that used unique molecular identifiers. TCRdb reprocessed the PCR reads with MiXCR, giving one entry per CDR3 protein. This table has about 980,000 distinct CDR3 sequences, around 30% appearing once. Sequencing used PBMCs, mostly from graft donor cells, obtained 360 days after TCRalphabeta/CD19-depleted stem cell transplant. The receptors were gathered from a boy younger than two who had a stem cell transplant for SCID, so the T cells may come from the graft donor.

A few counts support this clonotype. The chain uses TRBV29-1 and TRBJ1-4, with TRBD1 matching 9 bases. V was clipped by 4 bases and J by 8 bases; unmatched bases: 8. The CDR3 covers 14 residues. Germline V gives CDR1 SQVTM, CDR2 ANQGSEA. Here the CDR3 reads CSVARGTGNEKLFF. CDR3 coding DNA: TGCAGCGTTGCTCGTGGGACAGGGAACGAAAAACTGTTTTTT.

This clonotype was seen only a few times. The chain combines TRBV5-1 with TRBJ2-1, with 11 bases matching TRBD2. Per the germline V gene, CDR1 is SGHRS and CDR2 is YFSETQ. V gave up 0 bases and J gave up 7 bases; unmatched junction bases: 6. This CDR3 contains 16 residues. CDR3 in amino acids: CASSLEGTSGANEQFF. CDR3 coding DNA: TGCGCCAGCAGCTTGGAGGGGACTAGCGGAGCGAATGAGCAGTTCTTC.

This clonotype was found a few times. CDR3 loop: CASSQSDRGGNQPQHF. The CDR3 DNA reads TGCGCCAGCAGCCAATCAGACAGGGGGGGTAATCAGCCCCAGCATTTT. The chain uses TRBV4-3 and TRBJ1-5, with 9 bases fitting TRBD1. From germline, CDR1 is LGHNA and CDR2 YSLEER. The CDR3 loop spans 16 amino acids. With V trimmed by 2 bases and J by 4 bases, 6 bases remained unmatched.

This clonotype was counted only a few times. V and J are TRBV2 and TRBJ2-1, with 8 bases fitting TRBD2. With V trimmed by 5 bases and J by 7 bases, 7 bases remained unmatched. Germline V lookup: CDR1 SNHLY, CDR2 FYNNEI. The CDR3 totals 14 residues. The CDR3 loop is CASSRTSKWNEQFF. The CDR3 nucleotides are TGTGCCAGCAGTCGGACTAGCAAGTGGAATGAGCAGTTCTTC.

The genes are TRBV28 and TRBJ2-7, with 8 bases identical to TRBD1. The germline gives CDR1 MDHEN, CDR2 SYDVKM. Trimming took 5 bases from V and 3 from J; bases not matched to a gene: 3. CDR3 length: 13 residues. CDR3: CASSTGQGYEQYF. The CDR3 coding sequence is TGTGCCAGCAGTACCGGACAGGGCTACGAGCAGTACTTC.

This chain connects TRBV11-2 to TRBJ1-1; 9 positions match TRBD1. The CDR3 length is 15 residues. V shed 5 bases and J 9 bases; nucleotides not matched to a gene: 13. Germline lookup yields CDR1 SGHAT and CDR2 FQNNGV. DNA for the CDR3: TGTGCCAGCAGCCCCCAGGACAGGGGCCGGCTTCAAGCTTTCTTT. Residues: CASSPQDRGRLQAFF.

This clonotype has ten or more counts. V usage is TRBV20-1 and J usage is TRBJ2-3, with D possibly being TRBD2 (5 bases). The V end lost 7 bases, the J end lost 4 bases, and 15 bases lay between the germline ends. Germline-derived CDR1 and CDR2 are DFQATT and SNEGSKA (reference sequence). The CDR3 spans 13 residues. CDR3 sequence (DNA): TGCAGTGTGGAGGATCATTTGTCAGATACGCAGTATTTT. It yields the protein CSVEDHLSDTQYF.

The CDR3 reads CASSLAWGSPLHF. CDR3 DNA: TGTGCCAGCAGTTTAGCGTGGGGTTCACCCCTCCACTTT. The chain combines TRBV12-3 or TRBV12-4 with TRBJ1-6; D gene unclear. The CDR3 covers 13 residues. V lost 0 bases and J lost 9, with 6 bases in between.

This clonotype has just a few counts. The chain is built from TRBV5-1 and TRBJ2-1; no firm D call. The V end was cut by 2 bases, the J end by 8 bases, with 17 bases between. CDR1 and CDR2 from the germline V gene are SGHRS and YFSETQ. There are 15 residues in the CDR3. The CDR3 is CASSFSGVRVDEQFF. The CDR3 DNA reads TGCGCCAGCAGCTTTAGTGGGGTTAGGGTCGATGAGCAGTTCTTC.

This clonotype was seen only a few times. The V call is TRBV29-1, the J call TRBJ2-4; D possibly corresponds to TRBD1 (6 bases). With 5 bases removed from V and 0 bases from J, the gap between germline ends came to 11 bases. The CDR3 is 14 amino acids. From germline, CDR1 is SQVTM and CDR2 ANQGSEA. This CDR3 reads CSVTGRLAKNIQYF. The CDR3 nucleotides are TGCAGCGTTACAGGGAGACTAGCCAAAAACATTCAGTACTTC.

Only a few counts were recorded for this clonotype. The CDR3 coding sequence is TGCGCCAGCAGCCCAGGTCCTTTAAGGGCCGGACGGAGCTACAATGAGCAGTTCTTC. The encoded protein is CASSPGPLRAGRSYNEQFF. The rearrangement uses TRBV4-1 and TRBJ2-1; D uncertain. Trimming took 4 bases from V and 3 from J, leaving 25 bases between them. The CDR3 is 19 residues long. Germline V gives CDR1 MGHRA, CDR2 YSYEKL.

This chain's CDR3 is CASSSQGGSPLHF. The CDR3, as DNA: TGTGCCAGCAGTTCCCAGGGAGGTTCACCCCTCCACTTT. This rearrangement joins TRBV12-3 or TRBV12-4 to TRBJ1-6; weak D call: TRBD1 (5 bases). The CDR3 sequence is 13 residues long. Deletions cut 4 bases from V and 9 bases from J, with 10 bases between.

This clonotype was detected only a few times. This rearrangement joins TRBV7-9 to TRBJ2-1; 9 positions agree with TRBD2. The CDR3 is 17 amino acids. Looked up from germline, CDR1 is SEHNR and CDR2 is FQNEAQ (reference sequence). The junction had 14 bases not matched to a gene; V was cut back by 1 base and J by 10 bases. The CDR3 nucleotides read TGTGCCAGCAGCTTAGAGGCCAAGCGGGGGGCCCGGATCGAGCAGTTCTTC. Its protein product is CASSLEAKRGARIEQFF.

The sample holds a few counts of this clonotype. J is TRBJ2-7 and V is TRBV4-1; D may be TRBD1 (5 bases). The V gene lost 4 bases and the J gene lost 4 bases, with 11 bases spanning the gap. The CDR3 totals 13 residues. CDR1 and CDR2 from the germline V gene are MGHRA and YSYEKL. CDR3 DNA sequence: TGCGCCAGCAGCCCGACAGAGTTTTACGAGCAGTACTTC. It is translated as CASSPTEFYEQYF.

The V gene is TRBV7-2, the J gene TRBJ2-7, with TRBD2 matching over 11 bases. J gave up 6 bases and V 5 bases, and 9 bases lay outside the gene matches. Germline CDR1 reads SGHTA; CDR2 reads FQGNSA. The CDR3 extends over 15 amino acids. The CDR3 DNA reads TGTGCCAGCAGCACTAGCGGGGGCCTCTTAGCCGAGCAGTACTTC. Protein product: CASSTSGGLLAEQYF.

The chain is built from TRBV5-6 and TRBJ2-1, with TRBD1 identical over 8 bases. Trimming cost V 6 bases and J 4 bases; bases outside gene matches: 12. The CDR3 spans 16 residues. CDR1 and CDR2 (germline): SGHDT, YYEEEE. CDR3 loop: CASTPYRGQVYNEQFF. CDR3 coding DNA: TGTGCCAGCACCCCCTACCGGGGACAGGTGTACAATGAGCAGTTCTTC.

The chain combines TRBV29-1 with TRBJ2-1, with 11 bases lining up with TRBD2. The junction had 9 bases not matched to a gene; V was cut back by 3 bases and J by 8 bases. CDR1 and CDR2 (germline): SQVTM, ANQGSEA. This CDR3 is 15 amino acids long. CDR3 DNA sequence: TGCAGCGTTGACTTACTAGCGGGGGTGAGGGATGAGCAGTTCTTC. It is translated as CSVDLLAGVRDEQFF.

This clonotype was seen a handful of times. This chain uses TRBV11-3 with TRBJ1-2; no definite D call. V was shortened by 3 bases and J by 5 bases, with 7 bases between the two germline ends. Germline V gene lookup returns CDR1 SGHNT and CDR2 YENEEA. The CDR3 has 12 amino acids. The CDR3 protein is CASSLAPYGYTF. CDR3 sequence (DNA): TGTGCCAGCAGCTTGGCTCCGTATGGCTACACCTTC.

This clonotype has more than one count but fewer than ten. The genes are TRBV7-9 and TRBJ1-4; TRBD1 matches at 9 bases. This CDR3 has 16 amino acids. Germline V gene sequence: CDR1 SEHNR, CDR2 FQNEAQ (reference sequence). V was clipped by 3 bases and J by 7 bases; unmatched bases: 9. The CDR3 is CASSLGDRAVSEKLFF. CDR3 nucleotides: TGTGCCAGCAGCTTGGGGGACAGGGCGGTGTCTGAAAAACTGTTTTTT.